This TCR beta chain was captured in a study of T cells in Graves' hyperthyroidism and ophthalmopathy. RNA transcripts provided the source from which TCR beta CDR3 regions were amplified. The HTBI primer set was used in a first-round RT-PCR of the TCR CDR3. TCRdb processed the multiplex PCR reads anew with MiXCR; each CDR3 protein has one entry. The table has some 560,000 distinct CDR3 sequences, less than 15% seen once. The CDR3 totals 16 residues. V gave up 6 bases and J gave up 3 bases, with 19 bases separating them. Germline CDR1 is LNHDA and CDR2 is SQIVND (reference sequence). Fresh peripheral blood, 10 ml, yielded the PBMCs.

The chain joins TRBV19 to TRBJ2-3, with D tentatively TRBD2 (5 bases). The origin of this receptor is a woman aged 40-49 years with Graves' hyperthyroidism. Specimen: blood. The CDR3 is CASRSLLGTGTDTQYF. CDR3 sequence (DNA): TGTGCCAGTAGGAGCCTCCTCGGAACGGGGACAGATACGCAGTATTTT.